One and the same sample provided the 14 T cell receptor beta chains below, sequenced in a study of blood T cells in healthy people across ages. The authors ran a second PCR of about 6 to 11 cycles using a sample-barcoded 5' primer and a J-beta primer mix. TCRdb ran MiXCR on the 5' RACE reads and lists one entry per CDR3 protein. The sample yields almost 1 million distinct CDR3 sequences, 51% seen once. Material for sequencing was blood. These receptors were collected from a woman aged 60-70 years in good health.

A few counts support this clonotype. The V call is TRBV6-2 or TRBV6-3, the J call TRBJ2-7, with 8 nucleotides matching TRBD1. Germline trimming cut 2 bases from V and 2 bases from J; bases unmatched to any gene: 5. The CDR3 is 15 amino acids. Germline V CDR1 and CDR2: MNHEY, SVGEGT. The CDR3 DNA reads TGTGCCAGCAGTTACCCGGACAGGGCCACCTACGAGCAGTACTTC. Its translation is CASSYPDRATYEQYF.

J is TRBJ2-7 and V is TRBV4-2; D not resolved. Deletions cut 1 base from V and 4 bases from J, with 8 bases between. This CDR3 has 13 residues. Looked up from germline, CDR1 is LGHNA and CDR2 is YNFKEQ. Written as DNA, the CDR3 is TGTGCCAGCAGCCAAGGTGAGCTGTACGAGCAGTACTTC. Protein product: CASSQGELYEQYF.

This chain uses TRBV7-9 with TRBJ1-6; D possibly corresponds to TRBD1 (5 bases). Germline V gene data show CDR1 as SEHNR and CDR2 as FQNEAQ (reference sequence). Between the trimmed V and J ends, which lost 5 bases and 10 bases, there was a span of 9 bases. The CDR3 is 12 amino acids. CDR3 DNA sequence: TGTGCCAGCAGCATTGGGGGATCACCCCTCCACTTT. As protein: CASSIGGSPLHF.

In its sample, this clonotype was seen a few times. The chain couples TRBV4-1 to TRBJ2-7; unclear D gene. Trimming removed 4 bases at V and 0 bases at J, with 13 bases between. From germline, CDR1 is MGHRA and CDR2 YSYEKL. The CDR3 contains 15 residues. CDR3 residues: CASSPELVSSYEQYF. The CDR3 region has the DNA TGCGCCAGCAGCCCGGAACTGGTTAGCTCCTACGAGCAGTACTTC.

This chain links TRBV20-1 with TRBJ1-4; a possible D gene is TRBD1 (6 bases). Trimming took off 0 bases at V and 7 bases at J, with 15 bases between the two ends. The V gene's germline CDR1 is DFQATT and CDR2 SNEGSKA (reference sequence). This CDR3 is 15 amino acids long. The CDR3 loop is CSAREPRQGSEKLFF. CDR3 nucleotides: TGCAGTGCTAGAGAGCCGCGGCAGGGGAGTGAAAAACTGTTTTTT.

The table lists this clonotype with a few counts. The chain carries TRBV14 and TRBJ2-6, with D tentatively TRBD1 or TRBD2 (5 bases each). The CDR3 consists of 17 residues. With 0 bases removed from V and 0 bases from J, the gap between germline ends came to 9 bases. Looked up from germline, CDR1 is SGHDN and CDR2 is FVKESK. CDR3 residues: CASSQDVRGSGANVLTF. The CDR3 DNA is TGTGCCAGCAGCCAAGATGTGAGGGGCTCTGGGGCCAACGTCCTGACTTTC.

This chain links TRBV18 with TRBJ2-3; 9 nucleotides match TRBD2. The V and J ends lost 2 bases and 3 bases, in that order; junction bases with no gene match: 6. The CDR3 loop spans 16 amino acids. Per the germline V gene, CDR1 is KGHSH and CDR2 is LQKENI. CDR3: CASSPASGRFTDTQYF. The CDR3, as DNA: TGTGCCAGCTCACCAGCGAGCGGGAGGTTTACAGATACGCAGTATTTT.

In its sample, this clonotype was seen a few times. V is TRBV9 and J is TRBJ2-4; either TRBD1 or TRBD2 may supply D (5 bases each). CDR3 length: 12 residues. Germline V CDR1 and CDR2: SGDLS, YYNGEE. Trimming took off 3 bases at V and 6 bases at J, with 7 bases between the two ends. In DNA form, the CDR3 reads TGTGCCAGCAGCGGGGACCGAAACATTCAGTACTTC. Its translation: CASSGDRNIQYF.

This rearrangement joins TRBV20-1 to TRBJ2-1, with TRBD2 identical over 8 bases. The CDR3 totals 15 residues. The ends lost 1 base at V and 10 bases at J; junction bases unmatched: 12. Germline V gene data show CDR1 as DFQATT and CDR2 as SNEGSKA (reference sequence). CDR3 sequence reads: CSARAGGAWVQEQFF. In DNA, the CDR3 is TGCAGTGCTAGAGCGGGGGGGGCTTGGGTACAGGAGCAGTTCTTC.

The genes are TRBV20-1 and TRBJ2-7; 7 nucleotides agree with TRBD1. CDR3 length: 14 amino acids. With V trimmed by 2 bases and J by 3 bases, 7 bases remained unmatched. Germline V lookup: CDR1 DFQATT, CDR2 SNEGSKA (reference sequence). CDR3 sequence (DNA): TGCAGTGCTAGATCTAGGACAGGCCTCTACGAGCAGTACTTC. This translates into CSARSRTGLYEQYF.

A few counts support this clonotype. For the CDR3, the DNA is TGCGCCAGCAGCCAAGAGCCCGGGACAGCCTACGAGCAGTACTTC. Translation gives CASSQEPGTAYEQYF. This chain links TRBV4-1 with TRBJ2-7; 7 bases match TRBD1. This CDR3 has 15 amino acids. Germline CDR1 is MGHRA and CDR2 is YSYEKL. V dropped 0 bases and J dropped 2; count of bases not matched to a gene: 4.

The chain is built from TRBV25-1 and TRBJ2-1; 11 nucleotides agree with TRBD2. After removal of 1 base from V and 7 bases from J, the junction contained 6 bases not matched to a gene. Germline V gives CDR1 MGHDK, CDR2 SYGVNS. The CDR3 has 16 residues. The CDR3 region is CASSEFTLAGVNEQFF. DNA for the CDR3: TGTGCCAGCAGTGAATTTACACTAGCGGGAGTTAATGAGCAGTTCTTC. The full variable domain, its missing parts supplied by reference TRBV25-1 and TRBJ2-1, is EADIYQTPRYLVIGTGKKITLECSQTMGHDKMYWYQQDPGMELHLIHYSYGVNSTEKGDLSSESTVSRIRTEHFPLTLESARPSHTSQYLCASSEFTLAGVNEQFFGPGTRLTVL.

The V gene is TRBV27, the J gene TRBJ2-3; perhaps TRBD2 as D (5 bases). CDR1 is MNHEY and CDR2 is SMNVEV in the germline V gene (reference sequence). The CDR3 has 14 residues. V lost 3 bases and J lost 2, with 9 bases in between. CDR3 bases: TGTGCCAGCAGTTTTGACCTAGCCACAGATACGCAGTATTTT. Its protein is CASSFDLATDTQYF.

The genes are TRBV20-1 and TRBJ2-5; TRBD1 matches 10 bases. CDR1 and CDR2 (germline): DFQATT, SNEGSKA (reference sequence). Trimming at V came to 5 bases and at J to 2 bases, leaving 8 bases not matched to a gene. This CDR3 has 15 amino acids. CDR3 bases: TGCAGTGCTCCCCCGGGACAGGGGCGTCAAGAGACCCAGTACTTC. It yields the protein CSAPPGQGRQETQYF.